The 3 T cell receptor beta chains in this list originate from one sample, sequenced in a study of somatic mutations in cytotoxic T cells in rheumatoid arthritis. The protocol was immunoSEQ multiplex PCR, while the TCRdb copy is restricted to in-frame clones and leaves out a portion. The table lists around 1,400 clones, approximately 80% of them singletons. The sequenced material came from CD8+ T cells sorted from blood. The receptors stem from an adult with rheumatoid arthritis.

The chain is built from TRBV6-5 and TRBJ1-1; TRBD1 matches at 7 bases. This CDR3 has 15 amino acids. Germline CDR1 is MNHEY and CDR2 is SVGAGI. Trimming at V came to 6 bases and at J to 7 bases, leaving 14 bases not matched to a gene. The CDR3 bases are TGTGCCAGCAGCTCGGTGGGACAGCCTTCCTTTGAAGCTTTCTTT. It yields the protein CASSSVGQPSFEAFF.

In this sample, this clone turned up a few times. This chain connects TRBV5-1 to TRBJ2-5, with D perhaps TRBD2 (5 bases). The germline V gene has CDR1 SGHRS and CDR2 YFSETQ. The CDR3 sequence is 16 residues long. The germline V and J ends were trimmed by 1 base and 2 bases, with 15 bases remaining between them. The CDR3 spells CASSLHPSSLQETQYF. In DNA, the CDR3 is TGCGCCAGCAGCTTGCACCCTAGCTCCCTTCAAGAGACCCAGTACTTC.

The chain couples TRBV5-6 to TRBJ2-2; 7 bases line up with TRBD2. This CDR3 is built from 17 residues. CDR1 and CDR2 from the germline V gene are SGHDT and YYEEEE. Trimming cost V 3 bases and J 5 bases; bases outside gene matches: 13. The CDR3 DNA sequence: TGTGCCAGCAGCTCGCCGCCGAGACTGGGGGGGACCGGGGAGCTGTTTTTT. Its protein product is CASSSPPRLGGTGELFF.